One sample yielded the 13 T cell receptor beta chains listed below, sequenced in a study of CD8+ T cells in alopecia areata. The sequencing template was cDNA reverse transcribed from extracted RNA. Here immunoSEQ multiplex PCR was the method, and the copy in TCRdb shows in-frame clones only, minus some. The sample records approximately 190,000 clones, 58% being singletons. Described treatment: oral pan-JAK inhibitor, 5-10 mg twice daily. Sequenced material: CD4+ T cells sorted from blood, taken at week 24, from a patient treated with tofacitinib. These receptors were collected from a human donor with alopecia areata.

The chain is built from TRBV5-4 and TRBJ1-4; no definite D call. The CDR3 is made up of 14 amino acids. CDR1 is SGHNT and CDR2 is YYREEE in the germline V gene (reference sequence). Deletions cut 0 bases from V and 8 bases from J, with 11 bases between. The CDR3 loop reads CASSLDYSGEKLFF. For the CDR3, the DNA is TGTGCCAGCAGCTTGGATTACAGCGGGGAAAAACTGTTTTTT.

Only a few counts were recorded for this clone. V and J are TRBV28 and TRBJ1-1; D call uncertain. V dropped 10 bases and J dropped 4 bases, with 7 bases sitting between them. This CDR3 has 10 residues. Germline assignment: CDR1 MDHEN and CDR2 SYDVKM. For the CDR3, the DNA is TGTGCCATCATAGGCACTGAAGCTTTCTTT. It encodes CAIIGTEAFF.

The chain employs TRBV6-1 and TRBJ2-7; D is unresolved. This CDR3 region has 15 residues. V was pared by 11 bases and J by 4 bases, with 24 bases between. CDR1 is MNHNS and CDR2 is SASEGT in the germline V gene. Here the CDR3 DNA reads TGTGCCTCCACCTATCTAAGTGACCCTGGGTACGAGCAGTACTTC. Protein product: CASTYLSDPGYEQYF.

Only a few counts were recorded for this clone. Other DNA sequences in the same sample also yield this CDR3. The rearrangement links TRBV18 to TRBJ1-1, with 11 bases lining up with TRBD1. Germline CDR1 reads KGHSH; CDR2 reads LQKENI. V shed 3 bases and J 5 bases; nucleotides not matched to a gene: 2. This CDR3 contains 14 residues. CDR3 region: CASSPDRGLTEAFF. The DNA of the CDR3 is TGTGCCAGCTCACCGGACAGGGGGCTGACTGAAGCTTTCTTT. The variable domain in full, completed from reference TRBV18 and TRBJ1-1, reads NAGVMQNPRHLVRRRGQEARLRCSPMKGHSHVYWYRQLPEEGLKFMVYLQKENIIDESGMPKERFSAEFPKEGPSILRIQQVVRGDSAAYFCASSPDRGLTEAFFGQGTRLTVV.

The genes are TRBV15 and TRBJ1-2; 7 bases align to TRBD1. V shed 0 bases and J 3 bases; nucleotides not matched to a gene: 4. Germline loops: CDR1 LNHNV, CDR2 YYDKDF (reference sequence). The CDR3 loop spans 15 amino acids. CDR3 loop: CATSRERTGHYGYTF. The CDR3 DNA reads as TGTGCCACCAGCAGAGAGCGGACAGGACACTATGGCTACACCTTC.

This sequence joins TRBV30 and TRBJ1-2; 9 nucleotides agree with TRBD1. V was pared by 4 bases and J by 7 bases, with 4 bases of the junction left unmatched. This CDR3 comprises 12 residues. CDR1 is GTSNPN and CDR2 is SVGIG in the germline V gene (reference sequence). CDR3 coding DNA: TGTGCCTGGAAAGTGACAGGGGGTGGCTACACCTTC. The encoded protein is CAWKVTGGGYTF.

The genes are TRBV5-4 and TRBJ1-2; TRBD1 agrees at 8 bases. V shed 5 bases and J 1 base; nucleotides not matched to a gene: 7. The CDR3 runs to 15 residues. Germline V CDR1 and CDR2: SGHNT, YYREEE (reference sequence). Here the CDR3 DNA reads TGTGCCAGCAGGCTCCGGGACAGGTTTAACTATGGCTACACCTTC. This encodes CASRLRDRFNYGYTF.

The genes are TRBV10-3 and TRBJ2-7, with TRBD2 matching over 8 bases. Germline CDR1 ENHRY, CDR2 SYGVKD. V lost 3 bases and J lost 1; bases outside the gene matches: 5. CDR3 size: 15 residues. CDR3 DNA sequence: TGTGCCATCAGTGACGGGACTAGGAGTTCCTACGAGCAGTACTTC. This sequence encodes CAISDGTRSSYEQYF.

This clone came up a few times. CDR3 nucleotide sequence: TGTGCCAGCAGCCACAGCGGGAGGGCTAAGGAGCAGTTCTTC. Translated: CASSHSGRAKEQFF. The rearrangement joins TRBV7-9 to TRBJ2-1; 10 nucleotides align to TRBD2. The CDR3 has 14 residues. V was pared by 5 bases and J by 10 bases, with 8 bases of the junction left unmatched. Germline-derived CDR1 and CDR2 are SEHNR and FQNEAQ (reference sequence). Full variable domain (remainder filled in from reference TRBV7-9 and TRBJ2-1): DTGVSQNPRHKITKRGQNVTFRCDPISEHNRLYWYRQTLGQGPEFLTYFQNEAQLEKSRLLSDRFSAERPKGSFSTLEIQRTEQGDSAMYLCASSHSGRAKEQFFGPGTRLTVL.

The table lists this clone with a few counts. The chain has TRBV28 and TRBJ2-6; D not resolved. This CDR3 spans 16 amino acids. Germline CDR1 reads MDHEN; CDR2 reads SYDVKM. Trimming left V 4 bases short and J 0 bases short, with 10 bases between. As DNA, the CDR3 is TGTGCCAGCAGTTGGAGAGAAGCCTCTGGGGCCAACGTCCTGACTTTC. Protein: CASSWREASGANVLTF.

The J gene is TRBJ2-7, the V gene TRBV2; TRBD1 agrees at 8 bases. This CDR3 contains 14 residues. V shed 5 bases and J 7 bases; nucleotides not matched to a gene: 10. The germline CDR1 and CDR2 sequences are SNHLY and FYNNEI. The DNA for the CDR3 is TGTGCCAGCAGTCCGCAGGGGGCCAGGGGGGAGCAGTACTTC. Its protein is CASSPQGARGEQYF.

This rearrangement joins TRBV5-1 to TRBJ1-1; 8 bases match TRBD1. The CDR3 consists of 13 residues. Germline V CDR1 and CDR2: SGHRS, YFSETQ. V lost 3 bases, J lost 5 bases, and 3 bases stayed unmatched. The CDR3 loop is CASSWGQETEAFF. The CDR3 coding sequence is TGCGCCAGCAGCTGGGGACAGGAAACTGAAGCTTTCTTT.

The chain links TRBV7-9 to TRBJ2-7; the D is unclear. Germline V gives CDR1 SEHNR, CDR2 FQNEAQ (reference sequence). The CDR3 length is 14 residues. V lost 4 bases to trimming and J lost 2 bases, with 12 bases between them. The CDR3 bases are TGTGCCAGCAGCTCGGACGAAAGGACCTACGAGCAGTACTTC. This sequence encodes CASSSDERTYEQYF.